Sequencing of this T cell receptor (beta chain) was carried out in a study of human thymus T cells. Germline V gene sequence: CDR1 SNHLY, CDR2 FYNNEI. V shed 2 bases and J 1 base; nucleotides not matched to a gene: 15. The CDR3 contains 20 residues. TCRdb keeps only in-frame clones here, not all; method: immunoSEQ multiplex PCR. The table lists roughly 120,000 clones, around 94% of them singletons. Corrective cardiac surgery supplied the resected thymus tissue. Sequencing was done on a sample of thymus tissue. The clonotype was recovered from a boy younger than two with a congenital heart defect but otherwise immunologically healthy. The gene calls are TRBV2 and TRBJ2-7; 12 bases align to TRBD2. The CDR3 sequence is CASSERRLAGGPNFSYEQYF. CDR3 sequence (DNA): TGTGCCAGCAGTGAACGGCGGCTAGCGGGGGGGCCAAATTTTTCCTACGAGCAGTACTTC.